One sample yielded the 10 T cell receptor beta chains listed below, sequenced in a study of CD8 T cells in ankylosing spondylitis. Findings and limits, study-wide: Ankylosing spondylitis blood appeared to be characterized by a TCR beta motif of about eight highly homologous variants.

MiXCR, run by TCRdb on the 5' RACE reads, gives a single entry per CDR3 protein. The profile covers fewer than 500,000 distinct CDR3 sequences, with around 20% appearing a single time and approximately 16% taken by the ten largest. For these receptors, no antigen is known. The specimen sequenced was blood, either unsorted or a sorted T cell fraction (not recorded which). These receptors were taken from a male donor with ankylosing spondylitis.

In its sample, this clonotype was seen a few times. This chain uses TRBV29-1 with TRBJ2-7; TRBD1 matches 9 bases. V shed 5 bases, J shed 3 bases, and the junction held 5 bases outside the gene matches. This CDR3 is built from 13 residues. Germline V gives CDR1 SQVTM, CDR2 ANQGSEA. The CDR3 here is CSVLGDRVYEQYF. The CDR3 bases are TGCAGCGTTTTGGGGGACAGGGTCTACGAGCAGTACTTC.

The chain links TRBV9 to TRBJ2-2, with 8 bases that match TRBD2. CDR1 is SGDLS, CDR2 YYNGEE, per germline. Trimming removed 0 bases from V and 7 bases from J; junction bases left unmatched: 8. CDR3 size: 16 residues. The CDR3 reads CASSVGGSGTGGELFF. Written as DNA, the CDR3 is TGTGCCAGCAGCGTAGGTGGTAGCGGGACCGGCGGGGAGCTGTTTTTT.

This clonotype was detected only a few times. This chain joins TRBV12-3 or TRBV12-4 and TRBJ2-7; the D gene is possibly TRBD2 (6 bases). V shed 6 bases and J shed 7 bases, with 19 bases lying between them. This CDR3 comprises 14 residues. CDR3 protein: CASSRRTAAGEQYF. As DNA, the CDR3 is TGTGCCAGCAGCAGAAGGACGGCGGCGGGAGAGCAGTACTTC.

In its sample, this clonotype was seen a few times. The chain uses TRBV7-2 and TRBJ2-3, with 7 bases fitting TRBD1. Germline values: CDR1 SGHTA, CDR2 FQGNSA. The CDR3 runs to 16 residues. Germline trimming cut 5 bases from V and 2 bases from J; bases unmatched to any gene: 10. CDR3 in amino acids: CASSRQGKVDTDTQYF. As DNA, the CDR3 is TGTGCCAGCAGCCGACAGGGCAAGGTTGACACAGATACGCAGTATTTT.

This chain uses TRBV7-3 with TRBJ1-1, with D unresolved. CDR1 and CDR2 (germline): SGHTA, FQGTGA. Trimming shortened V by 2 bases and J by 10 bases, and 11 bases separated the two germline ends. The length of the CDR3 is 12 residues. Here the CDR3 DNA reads TGTGCCAGCAGCTTAGGAGGTCGCCCAGCTTTCTTT. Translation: CASSLGGRPAFF.

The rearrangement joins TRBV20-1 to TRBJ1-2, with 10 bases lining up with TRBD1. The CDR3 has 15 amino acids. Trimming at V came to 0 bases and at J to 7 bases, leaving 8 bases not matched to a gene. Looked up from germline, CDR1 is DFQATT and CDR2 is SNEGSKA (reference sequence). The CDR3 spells CSARDRDRGLRGYTF. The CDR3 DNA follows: TGCAGTGCTAGAGATCGGGACAGGGGTTTGCGTGGCTACACCTTC.

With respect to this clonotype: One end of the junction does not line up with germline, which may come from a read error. The CDR3 region has the DNA TGTGCCGGCAGCTTAGTATCCGAGTCACCCCTCCACTTT. This translates into CAGSLVSESPLHF. The chain couples TRBV7-2 to TRBJ1-6, with D uncertain. The CDR3 totals 13 residues. Germline CDR1 and CDR2: SGHTA and FQGNSA.

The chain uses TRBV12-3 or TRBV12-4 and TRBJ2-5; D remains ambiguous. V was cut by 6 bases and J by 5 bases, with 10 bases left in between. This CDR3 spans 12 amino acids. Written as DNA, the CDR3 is TGTGCCAGCAGCCCTATCGGGGAGACCCAGTACTTC. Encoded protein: CASSPIGETQYF.

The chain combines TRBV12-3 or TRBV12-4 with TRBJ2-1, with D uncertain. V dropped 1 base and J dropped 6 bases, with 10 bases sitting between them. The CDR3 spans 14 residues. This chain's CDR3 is CASSLVLDRNEQFF. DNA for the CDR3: TGTGCCAGCAGTTTAGTTTTAGATCGCAATGAGCAGTTCTTC.

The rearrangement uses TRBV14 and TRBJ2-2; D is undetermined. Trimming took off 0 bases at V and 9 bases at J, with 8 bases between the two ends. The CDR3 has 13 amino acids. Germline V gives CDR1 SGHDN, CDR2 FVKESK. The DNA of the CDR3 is TGTGCCAGCAGCCAAGATTACGACCGGGAGCTGTTTTTT. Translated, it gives CASSQDYDRELFF. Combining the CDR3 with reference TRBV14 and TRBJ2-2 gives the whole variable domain EAGVTQFPSHSVIEKGQTVTLRCDPISGHDNLYWYRRVMGKEIKFLLHFVKESKQDESGMPNNRFLAERTGGTYSTLKVQPAELEDSGVYFCASSQDYDRELFFGEGSRLTVL.